This T cell receptor (beta chain) was recorded in a study of OX40 agonist ivuxolimab in advanced cancers. General study points: Certain nonresponders additionally had low normalized T-cell clonal expansion.

This clone was recorded a few times. Its antigen remains unidentified. The ends were cut back, 3 bases at V and 4 bases at J, with 8 bases in the middle. The CDR3 has 12 amino acids. Germline V gene data show CDR1 as SQVTM and CDR2 as ANQGSEA. Sequenced by immunoSEQ multiplex PCR; TCRdb stores in-frame clones only, minus some. In the table there are about 80,000 clones, around 90% of which are singletons. The rearrangement joins TRBV29-1 to TRBJ2-3; TRBD1 might be the D (5 bases). The sequence was obtained from an adult with an advanced solid tumor such as melanoma, head and neck, liver or kidney cancer. The sequencing used CD4+ or CD8+ T cells sorted from blood, collected in a trial of the OX40 agonist ivuxolimab. This CDR3 reads CSVDRVADTQYF. DNA of the CDR3: TGCAGCGTTGACAGGGTGGCAGATACGCAGTATTTT.